Below, 15 T cell receptor beta chains from the same sample are listed, as sequenced in a study of T cell responses to AZD1222 COVID-19 vaccine. Only in-frame clones appear in the TCRdb table, and some are missing; sequencing was by immunoSEQ multiplex PCR. The table lists about 180,000 clones, about 91% of them singletons. This sample comprised peripheral blood, obtained 28 days after the second AZD1222 dose. The receptors here all came from an adult who received the AZD1222 COVID-19 vaccine.

The rearrangement uses TRBV5-6 and TRBJ2-3; 10 bases agree with TRBD2. The CDR3 has 14 amino acids. Trimming at V came to 2 bases and at J to 9 bases, leaving 6 bases not matched to a gene. CDR1 is SGHDT and CDR2 is YYEEEE in the germline V gene. The CDR3: CASSLAGGQGTQYF. The CDR3 DNA sequence: TGTGCCAGCAGCTTAGCGGGGGGGCAGGGGACGCAGTATTTT.

V usage is TRBV5-4 and J usage is TRBJ2-2; 10 bases agree with TRBD2. The CDR3 has 16 residues. The germline CDR1 and CDR2 sequences are SGHNT and YYREEE (reference sequence). V gave up 3 bases and J gave up 13 bases; unmatched junction bases: 15. CDR3 residues: CASSSGLAGAQAGLFF. The CDR3 region has the DNA TGTGCCAGCAGCTCGGGGCTAGCGGGGGCCCAAGCCGGGCTGTTTTTT.

The rearrangement uses TRBV19 and TRBJ1-2; perhaps TRBD1 as D (5 bases). The germline V gene has CDR1 LNHDA and CDR2 SQIVND (reference sequence). The ends were cut back, 10 bases at V and 11 bases at J, with 23 bases in the middle. The CDR3 covers 13 residues. Here the CDR3 DNA reads TGTGCCACCAGGCGGGTCAGGGAAACTTTTTACACCTTC. Translating it yields CATRRVRETFYTF.

This rearrangement joins TRBV28 to TRBJ1-2; the match to TRBD1 covers 7 bases. V shed 6 bases, J shed 1 base, and the junction held 2 bases outside the gene matches. The CDR3 is 13 amino acids. Germline lookup yields CDR1 MDHEN and CDR2 SYDVKM. The DNA of the CDR3 is TGTGCCAGCAGACACAGGGGTAACTATGGCTACACCTTC. This gives the protein CASRHRGNYGYTF.

V and J are TRBV30 and TRBJ1-2, with TRBD1 matching 7 bases. This CDR3 has 14 residues. The trim removed 1 base at V and 2 bases at J, leaving 4 bases unmatched. Germline V gene data show CDR1 as GTSNPN and CDR2 as SVGIG (reference sequence). The CDR3 loop is CAWSEGQLNYGYTF. In DNA form, the CDR3 reads TGTGCCTGGAGTGAGGGACAGCTGAACTATGGCTACACCTTC.

The chain combines TRBV9 with TRBJ1-1, with D uncertain. V gave up 0 bases and J gave up 0 bases, with 6 bases separating them. The CDR3 consists of 14 residues. The germline CDR1 and CDR2 sequences are SGDLS and YYNGEE. CDR3 amino acids: CASSVAGVNTEAFF. The CDR3 DNA reads TGTGCCAGCAGCGTAGCGGGAGTGAACACTGAAGCTTTCTTT. Full variable domain (outside the CDR3, taken from reference TRBV9 and TRBJ1-1): DSGVTQTPKHLITATGQRVTLRCSPRSGDLSVYWYQQSLDQGLQFLIQYYNGEERAKGNILERFSAQQFPDLHSELNLSSLELGDSALYFCASSVAGVNTEAFFGQGTRLTVV.

The rearrangement uses TRBV14 and TRBJ2-7, with D possibly TRBD2 on 7 matching bases. This CDR3 has 14 residues. Germline CDR1 and CDR2: SGHDN and FVKESK. The germline V and J ends were trimmed by 4 bases and 3 bases, with 13 bases remaining between them. In DNA form, the CDR3 reads TGTGCCAGCAGCCGCCTAGGGGGGGGCTACGAGCAGTACTTC. Protein sequence: CASSRLGGGYEQYF.

This clone was seen only a few times. The chain is built from TRBV30 and TRBJ1-6; a possible D gene is TRBD1 (6 bases). CDR3 length equals 13 residues. Germline V CDR1 and CDR2: GTSNPN, SVGIG (reference sequence). V was trimmed by 6 bases and J by 6 bases, leaving 12 bases between them. The CDR3 here is CACSSDSNSPLHF. In nucleotides, the CDR3 is TGTGCCTGTAGCTCGGACAGTAATTCACCCCTCCACTTT.

The rearrangement uses TRBV7-3 and TRBJ2-3, with unresolved D. The CDR3 is 15 amino acids. Trimming took off 1 base at V and 2 bases at J, with 10 bases between the two ends. Germline V lookup: CDR1 SGHTA, CDR2 FQGTGA. CDR3 in amino acids: CASSLSIHPTDTQYF. The CDR3 DNA reads TGTGCCAGCAGCTTAAGTATACACCCCACAGATACGCAGTATTTT.

This chain joins TRBV6-5 and TRBJ2-3, with D uncertain. V was clipped by 2 bases and J by 4 bases, with 10 bases between them. This CDR3 region has 14 residues. Germline V CDR1 and CDR2: MNHEY, SVGAGI. The CDR3 region has the DNA TGTGCCAGCAGTTACGATGTGGGTTCAGATACGCAGTATTTT. This sequence encodes CASSYDVGSDTQYF.

The CDR3 region has the DNA TGTGCCAGCAGCTTAATGAGGGGGTCTGGCGGGGAGCTGTTTTTT. It codes for CASSLMRGSGGELFF. The chain is built from TRBV5-4 and TRBJ2-2; D might be TRBD1 (6 bases). Between the trimmed V and J ends, which lost 2 bases and 7 bases, there was a span of 15 bases. CDR1 and CDR2 from the germline V gene are SGHNT and YYREEE (reference sequence). This CDR3 has 15 residues. Looking up the rest from reference TRBV5-4 and TRBJ2-2 gives the full variable domain: ETGVTQSPTHLIKTRGQQVTLRCSSQSGHNTVSWYQQALGQGPQFIFQYYREEENGRGNFPPRFSGLQFPNYSSELNVNALELDDSALYLCASSLMRGSGGELFFGEGSRLTVL.

The chain has TRBV1 and TRBJ2-7; the listed D gene, TRBD2, was not tested against the DNA. TRBV1 is a known pseudogene. The CDR3 is 17 residues long. CDR3 residues: CTSSQDTPSSGAYEQYF. DNA of the CDR3: TGCACCAGCAGCCAAGATACTCCCTCTAGCGGGGCCTACGAGCAGTACTTC.

V is TRBV5-6 and J is TRBJ1-1; the match to TRBD1 covers 8 bases. Germline values: CDR1 SGHDT, CDR2 YYEEEE. The CDR3 loop spans 12 amino acids. With V trimmed by 3 bases and J by 11 bases, 6 bases remained unmatched. CDR3 coding DNA: TGTGCCAGCAGCTCTGGACAGGGTAAGGCTTTCTTT. Translating it yields CASSSGQGKAFF.

The CDR3 loop is CASSSLRGTNQPQHF. As DNA, the CDR3 is TGTGCCAGCAGTTCTCTTCGCGGGACCAATCAGCCCCAGCATTTT. The chain combines TRBV2 with TRBJ1-5; tentatively, D is TRBD1 (5 bases). CDR3 length: 15 amino acids. With 5 bases removed from V and 3 bases from J, the gap between germline ends came to 14 bases. Per the germline V gene, CDR1 is SNHLY and CDR2 is FYNNEI. Looking up the rest from reference TRBV2 and TRBJ1-5 gives the full variable domain: EPEVTQTPSHQVTQMGQEVILRCVPISNHLYFYWYRQILGQKVEFLVSFYNNEISEKSEIFDDQFSVERPDGSNFTLKIRSTKLEDSAMYFCASSSLRGTNQPQHFGDGTRLSIL.

The chain couples TRBV11-2 to TRBJ1-1; the D gene is possibly TRBD1 (5 bases). CDR1 is SGHAT, CDR2 FQNNGV, per germline. The CDR3 loop spans 12 amino acids. The ends were cut back, 4 bases at V and 5 bases at J, with 8 bases in the middle. DNA for the CDR3: TGTGCCAGCAGCTATCGGACAACTGAAGCTTTCTTT. Its translation: CASSYRTTEAFF. The whole variable domain, remainder taken from reference TRBV11-2 and TRBJ1-1, is EAGVAQSPRYKIIEKRQSVAFWCNPISGHATLYWYQQILGQGPKLLIQFQNNGVVDDSQLPKDRFSAERLKGVDSTLKIQPAKLEDSAVYLCASSYRTTEAFFGQGTRLTVV.